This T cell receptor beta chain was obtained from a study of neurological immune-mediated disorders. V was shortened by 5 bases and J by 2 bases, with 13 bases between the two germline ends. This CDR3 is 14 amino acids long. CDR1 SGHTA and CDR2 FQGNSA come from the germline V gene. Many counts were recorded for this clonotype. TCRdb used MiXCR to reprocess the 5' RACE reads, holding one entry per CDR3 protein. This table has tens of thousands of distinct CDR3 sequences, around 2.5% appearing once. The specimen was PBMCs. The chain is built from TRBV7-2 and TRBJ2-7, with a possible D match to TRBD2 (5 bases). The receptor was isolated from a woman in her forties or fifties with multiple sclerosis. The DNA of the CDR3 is TGTGCCAGCAGCCTAACAAGAGGGACCTACGAGCAGTACTTC. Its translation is CASSLTRGTYEQYF.